This TCR beta chain is drawn from a study of CD8+CD57+ T cells in acquired aplastic anemia. Study as a whole: Average DNA yield from sorted CD4+ and CD8+ cells was around 3 ug.

V lost 4 bases, J lost 7 bases, and 15 bases lay in between. CDR3 size: 13 residues. Germline loops: CDR1 SGHDT, CDR2 YYEEEE. CD8+CD57+ cell expansion, shown by flow cytometry, had occurred in the patients selected for sequencing. Genomic DNA constituted the template upon which TCR beta VDJ and CDR3 profiling was performed. TCRdb re-derived calls from the reads in MiXCR, one entry per CDR3 protein. The table lists some 150,000 distinct CDR3 sequences, over 70% of them singletons. This clonotype originated in a human donor with aplastic anemia. This chain uses TRBV5-6 with TRBJ2-7, with D tentatively TRBD1 or TRBD2 (5 bases each). Input material: sorted CD4+, CD8+, or CD8+CD57+ T cells (not recorded which) from PBMCs. The CDR3: CASSPGPMPEQYF. The CDR3 DNA reads as TGTGCCAGCAGCCCGGGACCCATGCCGGAGCAGTACTTC.